This T cell receptor beta chain was sequenced during a study of T cells after yellow fever vaccination. About the study: Where fractions had low cell numbers, libraries were prepared from them with the SMART-Seq v4 Ultra Low Input RNA kit. Study conclusions and caveats: A limited proportion of clonotypes was detected within both the CD4 and CD8 compartments.

V gave up 10 bases and J gave up 0 bases; unmatched junction bases: 5. CDR1 MNHEY and CDR2 SVGEGT come from the germline V gene. The CDR3 contains 14 residues. This clonotype was detected a few times. As yet, its antigen is unknown. TCRdb fed the 5' RACE reads into MiXCR, producing one record per CDR3 protein. The sample contains about 170,000 distinct CDR3 sequences, 11% of which appear only once. This clonotype originated in a man aged 18 to 30 who received the YFV17D yellow fever vaccine. The chain has TRBV6-2 or TRBV6-3 and TRBJ2-1; 8 bases fit TRBD2. The sequencing here drew on CD8+ T cells sorted from PBMCs, taken 15 days after the yellow fever booster vaccination. The CDR3 DNA sequence: TGTGCCATCCAAGCGGGGGTCTCCTACAATGAGCAGTTCTTC. Residues: CAIQAGVSYNEQFF.